The rows below give T cell receptor beta chains drawn from one sample of a study of blood T cell repertoires in COVID-19. Sequencing used immunoSEQ multiplex PCR; TCRdb keeps in-frame clones, though not all of them. The data show approximately 110,000 clones, with 80% to 90% seen just once and roughly 30% held by the top ten. The sequenced sample consisted of peripheral blood. The origin of the receptors is a woman of 80 years or more with acute or convalescent COVID-19. Each CDR3 is given with its conserved first and last residue. D genes are given only for firm matches. Expanded clones get a size class; other rows say once, few or many, or leave the size out.

j_gene	abundance	v_gene	d_gene	len	CDR3aa	CDR3nt
TRBJ1-2	NA	TRBV2	NA	13	CASIDWVTALYTF	TGTGCCAGCATAGACTGGGTTACTGCCTTATACACCTTC
TRBJ2-1	NA	TRBV20-1	TRBD2	16	CSASPLAGFTYNEQFF	TGCAGTGCTAGTCCCCTAGCGGGGTTTACCTACAATGAGCAGTTCTTC
TRBJ2-1	NA	TRBV7-9	TRBD1	15	CASIPPGGSYNEQFF	TGTGCCTCTATCCCCCCAGGGGGTTCGTACAATGAGCAGTTCTTC
TRBJ1-2	NA	TRBV2	NA	15	CASSERGTGYYGYTF	TGTGCCAGCAGTGAAAGGGGTACAGGGTACTATGGCTACACCTTC
TRBJ2-1	NA	TRBV19	TRBD1	15	CASSTTGGPYNEQFF	TGTGCCAGTAGTACTACAGGGGGCCCCTACAATGAGCAGTTCTTC
TRBJ1-6	NA	TRBV6-5	NA	15	CASRETDSYNSPLHF	TGTGCCAGCAGGGAGACCGACTCCTATAATTCACCCCTCCACTTT
TRBJ2-1	NA	TRBV7-6	NA	18	CASSLVLGHQTPYNEQFF	TGTGCCAGCAGCTTAGTGTTGGGGCACCAAACCCCCTACAATGAGCAGTTCTTC
TRBJ1-6	once	TRBV30	TRBD1	14	CARGQGDYNSPLHF	TGTGCCCGCGGACAGGGGGATTATAATTCACCCCTCCACTTT
TRBJ2-2	NA	TRBV7-7	TRBD2	15	CASSLNTGGTGELFF	TGTGCCAGCAGCTTAAATACGGGGGGGACCGGGGAGCTGTTTTTT
TRBJ1-1	NA	TRBV2	TRBD1	17	CASSVSPGTGWVTEAFF	TGTGCCAGCAGTGTATCGCCCGGGACAGGGTGGGTCACTGAAGCTTTCTTT
TRBJ1-6	NA	TRBV7-8	TRBD1	16	CASSLYLTGIISPLHF	TGTGCCAGCAGCCTCTACTTGACAGGGATCATCTCACCCCTCCACTTT
TRBJ2-3	NA	TRBV12-3/TRBV12-4	TRBD2	13	CASSSTSPYTQYF	TGTGCCAGCAGTTCGACTAGCCCGTATACGCAGTATTTT
TRBJ2-7	NA	TRBV6-2/TRBV6-3	TRBD2	14	CASSYSGELNEQYF	TGTGCCAGCAGTTACAGCGGGGAACTAAACGAGCAGTACTTC
TRBJ2-3	NA	TRBV19	NA	18	CASSIDRRGGSFADTQYF	TGTGCCAGTAGTATAGATCGCCGAGGCGGGTCCTTCGCAGATACGCAGTATTTT
TRBJ1-4	once	TRBV18	NA	17	CASSPYQDRTLNEKLFF	TGTGCCAGCTCACCTTATCAAGACAGGACCCTTAATGAAAAACTGTTTTTT
TRBJ1-1	NA	TRBV6-5	NA	13	CASSYTQGREAFF	TGTGCCAGCAGTTACACACAGGGTCGTGAAGCTTTCTTT
TRBJ1-2	NA	TRBV15	NA	12	CATPSGAHGYTF	TGTGCCACCCCCTCGGGAGCTCATGGCTACACCTTC
TRBJ1-3	NA	TRBV27	NA	14	CASSYKGAGNTIYF	TGTGCCAGCAGTTATAAGGGGGCTGGAAACACCATATATTTT
TRBJ2-2	NA	TRBV10-3	TRBD2	15	CAISGTRADTGELFF	TGTGCCATCAGTGGGACTAGAGCCGACACCGGGGAGCTGTTTTTT
TRBJ2-7	few	TRBV27	TRBD1	12	CASTDRGGEQYF	TGTGCCAGCACAGACAGGGGAGGCGAGCAGTACTTC
TRBJ1-5	NA	TRBV7-2	NA	14	CASSTGLRSQPQHF	TGTGCCAGCAGCACGGGACTCAGGAGTCAGCCCCAGCATTTT
TRBJ2-1	NA	TRBV4-1	TRBD2	19	CASSLRSGSGGAPYNEQFF	TGCGCCAGCAGCCTCCGGAGCGGTAGCGGGGGGGCCCCCTACAATGAGCAGTTCTTC
TRBJ2-7	NA	TRBV27	NA	14	CASRPRGLTYEQYF	TGTGCCAGCAGGCCCCGGGGTCTTACCTACGAGCAGTACTTC
TRBJ1-2	NA	TRBV28	TRBD1	13	CASRSGQGYGYTF	TGTGCCAGCAGATCCGGACAGGGCTATGGCTACACCTTC
TRBJ1-6	NA	TRBV19	NA	12	CASSPPDSPLHF	TGTGCCAGTAGTCCTCCCGATTCACCCCTCCACTTT
TRBJ1-1	NA	TRBV4-1	NA	13	CASSQGERREAFF	TGCGCCAGCAGCCAAGGGGAGCGCCGGGAAGCTTTCTTT
TRBJ2-3	NA	TRBV7-7	TRBD2	16	CASSLGTSGSADTQYF	TGTGCCAGCAGCTTAGGGACTAGCGGGTCAGCGGATACGCAGTATTTT
TRBJ1-1	NA	TRBV5-1	TRBD1	16	CASSPAAGTVNTEAFF	TGCGCCAGCAGCCCGGCGGCCGGGACAGTGAACACTGAAGCTTTCTTT
TRBJ2-7	NA	TRBV21-1	NA	15	CASSATSGVAGEQYF	TGTGCCAGCAGCGCGACTAGCGGGGTAGCGGGCGAGCAGTACTTC
TRBJ2-2	NA	TRBV12-3/TRBV12-4	NA	13	CASSRGGFGELFF	TGTGCCAGCAGTAGAGGAGGGTTCGGGGAGCTGTTTTTT
TRBJ2-5	NA	TRBV7-2	NA	14	CASRRNPYQETQYF	TGTGCCAGCAGGCGAAACCCGTACCAAGAGACCCAGTACTTC
TRBJ1-2	once	TRBV18	TRBD1	14	CASSPTGENYGYTF	TGTGCCAGCTCACCTACAGGGGAAAACTATGGCTACACCTTC
TRBJ2-7	NA	TRBV2	NA	15	CASSQTLPFSYEQYF	TGTGCCAGCAGCCAGACACTTCCGTTCTCCTACGAGCAGTACTTC
TRBJ1-5	NA	TRBV19	NA	15	CASSRGAGLNQPQHF	TGTGCCAGTAGTAGGGGTGCAGGGTTAAATCAGCCCCAGCATTTT
TRBJ2-3	NA	TRBV5-1	NA	13	CASSPLPADTQYF	TGCGCCAGCAGTCCCTTGCCGGCAGATACGCAGTATTTT
TRBJ1-1	NA	TRBV11-2	NA	13	CASSLTRNTEAFF	TGTGCCAGCAGCTTAACCAGGAACACTGAAGCTTTCTTT
TRBJ2-5	NA	TRBV6-6	TRBD1	14	CASSHGQGQETQYF	TGTGCCAGCAGCCACGGACAGGGGCAAGAGACCCAGTACTTC
TRBJ1-1	NA	TRBV19	TRBD1	14	CASSIVNRGTEAFF	TGTGCCAGTAGTATAGTTAACAGGGGGACTGAAGCTTTCTTT
TRBJ2-7	NA	TRBV7-2	NA	13	CASSLGTVYEQYF	TGTGCCAGCAGCTTAGGTACAGTCTACGAGCAGTACTTC
TRBJ2-7	NA	TRBV18	NA	14	CASSPRQSTYEQYF	TGTGCCAGCTCACCAAGACAGAGTACCTACGAGCAGTACTTC
TRBJ1-5	NA	TRBV6-5	NA	13	CASIQGTNQPQHF	TGTGCCAGCATACAGGGCACAAATCAGCCCCAGCATTTT